This T cell receptor beta chain was captured by sequencing in a study of blood T cell repertoires in COVID-19. Whole-study context: From the United States, Italy and Spain came samples of acute and convalescent COVID-19. In each case, the material was cDNA or gDNA derived from T cells, B-cell-depleted T cells, or PBMCs.

This CDR3 region has 16 residues. V trimming: 1 base; J trimming: 5 bases; junction bases outside the gene matches: 10. Germline CDR1 and CDR2: SGHTA and FQGNSA. TCRdb's table, derived via immunoSEQ multiplex PCR, lists solely in-frame clones and lacks some. The data show 45,000 to 65,000 clones, approximately 90% seen once. The chain couples TRBV7-2 to TRBJ2-5, with 7 bases aligning to TRBD2. Sequencing was performed on peripheral blood. This receptor was taken from a human donor in a cohort sampled during active COVID-19. CDR3 in amino acids: CASSLGSAGKMETQYF. Written as DNA, the CDR3 is TGTGCCAGCAGCTTAGGGTCAGCGGGGAAGATGGAGACCCAGTACTTC.